This T cell receptor beta chain was captured in a study of CD8+ T cells in alopecia areata. Once RNA had been extracted, it was reverse transcribed into cDNA to act as the sequencing template. The data were produced by immunoSEQ multiplex PCR, yet TCRdb's version contains in-frame clones alone and is incomplete. The table lists 210,000 or so clones, around 65% of them singletons. CDR1 and CDR2 from the germline V gene are SGHAT and FQNNGV. J gave up 3 bases and V 1 base, and 3 bases lay outside the gene matches. The CDR3 runs 14 residues. Treatment here: oral pan-JAK inhibitor, 5-10 mg twice daily. The sample in question was CD4+ T cells sorted from blood, obtained between weeks 43 and 45, from a patient treated with tofacitinib. This sequence originates from a human donor with alopecia areata. V gene TRBV11-2 combines with J gene TRBJ2-7, with 7 bases identical to TRBD1. CDR3 bases: TGTGCCAGCAGCTTAGCGAGACAGGGCTACGAGCAGTACTTC. Translating it yields CASSLARQGYEQYF.